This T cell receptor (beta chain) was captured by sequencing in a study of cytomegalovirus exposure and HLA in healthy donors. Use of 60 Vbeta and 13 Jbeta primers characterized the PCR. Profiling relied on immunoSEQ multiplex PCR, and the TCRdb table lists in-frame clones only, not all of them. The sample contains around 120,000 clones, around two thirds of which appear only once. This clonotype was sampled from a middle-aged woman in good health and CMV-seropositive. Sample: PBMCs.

CDR3 nucleotides: TGCAGCGTTCGCTCCCCCCTAGGGGGTAGTGAAAAACTGTTTTTT. It specifies CSVRSPLGGSEKLFF. The chain combines TRBV29-1 with TRBJ1-4, with D maybe TRBD1 (6 bases). Germline V lookup: CDR1 SQVTM, CDR2 ANQGSEA. Trimming took 5 bases from V and 7 from J, leaving 20 bases between them. CDR3 size: 15 residues.